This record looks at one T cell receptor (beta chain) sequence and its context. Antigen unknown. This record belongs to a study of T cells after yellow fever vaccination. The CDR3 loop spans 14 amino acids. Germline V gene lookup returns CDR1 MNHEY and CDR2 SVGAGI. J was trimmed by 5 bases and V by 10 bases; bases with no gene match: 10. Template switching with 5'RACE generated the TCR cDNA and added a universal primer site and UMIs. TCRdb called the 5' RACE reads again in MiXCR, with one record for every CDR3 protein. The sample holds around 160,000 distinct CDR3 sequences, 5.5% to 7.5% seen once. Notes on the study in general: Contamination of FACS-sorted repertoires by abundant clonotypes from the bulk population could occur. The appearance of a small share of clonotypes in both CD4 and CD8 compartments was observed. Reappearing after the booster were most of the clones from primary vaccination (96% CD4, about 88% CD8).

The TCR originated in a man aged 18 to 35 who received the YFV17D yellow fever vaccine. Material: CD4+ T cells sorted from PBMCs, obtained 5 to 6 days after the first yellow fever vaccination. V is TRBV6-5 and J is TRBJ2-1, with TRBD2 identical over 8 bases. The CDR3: CATSGLVFHNEQFF. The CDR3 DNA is TGTGCCACCTCGGGACTAGTTTTCCACAATGAGCAGTTCTTC.